The TCR beta chain under discussion was sequenced for a study of identical twins. A single record per CDR3 protein comes from TCRdb applying MiXCR to the 5' RACE reads. The sample has 550,000 to 800,000 distinct CDR3 sequences, just over 7% seen once. The CDR3 is made up of 13 amino acids. Germline CDR1 is SQVTM and CDR2 is ANQGSEA. V was trimmed by 5 bases and J by 0 bases, leaving 11 bases between them. The sample was also linked to a second study, of yellow fever vaccine responses in identical twins.

The sample comprised PBMCs. The V gene is TRBV29-1, the J gene TRBJ2-7; D is possibly TRBD2 (6 bases). The receptor comes from a woman aged 18 to 35 in good health. CDR3 sequence reads: CSVSVAVSYEQYF. CDR3 sequence (DNA): TGCAGCGTTTCGGTAGCGGTCTCCTACGAGCAGTACTTC.